Described below is a single T cell receptor beta chain sequence and its context. From blood CD8+ and CD4+ T cells, TCR beta sequences were generated. Patients with Susac syndrome fulfilled recently defined diagnostic criteria for definite or probable disease. TEMRA cells were FACS-enriched and CD8+ and CD4+ T cells negatively isolated. This specimen belongs to a study of CD8 T cells in Susac syndrome. RNA amounts of 0.5 to 1 ug underwent reverse transcription with random hexamers. Multiplex PCR with immunoSEQ amplified the TCR beta CDR3 across 54 Vbeta and 13 Jbeta. TCRdb re-called the immunoSEQ multiplex PCR reads through MiXCR, storing one row per CDR3 protein. The repertoire includes tens of thousands of distinct CDR3 sequences, approximately 96% of them detected once, and about 0.68% sits in the top ten. Germline lookup yields CDR1 MNHNY and CDR2 SVGAGI (reference sequence). Trimming removed 7 bases from V and 0 bases from J, with 12 bases in between. The CDR3 length is 14 residues.

The chain has TRBV6-6 and TRBJ1-1; a possible D gene is TRBD1 (6 bases). This receptor was taken from a human donor with Susac syndrome. The sequenced sample was CD8+ T cells from PBMCs. In DNA form, the CDR3 reads TGTGCCAGCATTGAGGGACACCTGAACACTGAAGCTTTCTTT. It yields the protein CASIEGHLNTEAFF.